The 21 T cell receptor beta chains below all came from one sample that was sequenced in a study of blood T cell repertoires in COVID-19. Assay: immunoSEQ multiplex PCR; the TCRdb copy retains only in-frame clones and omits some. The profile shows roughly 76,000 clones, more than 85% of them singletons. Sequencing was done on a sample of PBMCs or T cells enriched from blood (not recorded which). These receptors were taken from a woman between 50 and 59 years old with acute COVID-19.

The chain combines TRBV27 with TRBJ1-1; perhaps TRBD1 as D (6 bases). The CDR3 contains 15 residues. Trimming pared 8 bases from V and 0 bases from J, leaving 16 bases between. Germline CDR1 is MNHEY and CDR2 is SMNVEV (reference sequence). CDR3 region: CASSGHTGLNTEAFF. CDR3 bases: TGTGCCAGCTCAGGCCACACAGGGCTGAACACTGAAGCTTTCTTT.

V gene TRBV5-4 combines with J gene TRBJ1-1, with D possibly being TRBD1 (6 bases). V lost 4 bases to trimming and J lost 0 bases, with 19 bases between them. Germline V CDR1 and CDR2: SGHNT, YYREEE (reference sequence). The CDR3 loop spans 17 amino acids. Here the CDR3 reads CASSPRIEGVMNTEAFF. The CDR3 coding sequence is TGTGCCAGCAGCCCAAGAATAGAGGGGGTGATGAACACTGAAGCTTTCTTT.

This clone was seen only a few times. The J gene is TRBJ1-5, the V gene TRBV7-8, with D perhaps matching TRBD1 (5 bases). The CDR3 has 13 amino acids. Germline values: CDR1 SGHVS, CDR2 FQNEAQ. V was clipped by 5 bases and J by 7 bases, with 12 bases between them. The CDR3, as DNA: TGTGCCAGCAGCGGACCGGGGGTGCAGCCCCAGCATTTT. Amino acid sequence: CASSGPGVQPQHF.

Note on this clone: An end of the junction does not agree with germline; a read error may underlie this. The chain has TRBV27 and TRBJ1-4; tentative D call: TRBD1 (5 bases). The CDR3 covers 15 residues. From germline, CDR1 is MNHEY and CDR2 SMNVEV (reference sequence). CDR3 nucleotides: TGTGCCAGCAGACTAACCGGGACTATTAATGAAGAACTGTTTTTT. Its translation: CASRLTGTINEELFF.

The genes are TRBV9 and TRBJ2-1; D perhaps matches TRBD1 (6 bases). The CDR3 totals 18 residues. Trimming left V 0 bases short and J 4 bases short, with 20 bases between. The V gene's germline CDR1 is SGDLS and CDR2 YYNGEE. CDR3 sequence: CASSVGGWGQIGYNEQFF. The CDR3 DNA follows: TGTGCCAGCAGCGTAGGGGGTTGGGGGCAAATAGGATACAATGAGCAGTTCTTC.

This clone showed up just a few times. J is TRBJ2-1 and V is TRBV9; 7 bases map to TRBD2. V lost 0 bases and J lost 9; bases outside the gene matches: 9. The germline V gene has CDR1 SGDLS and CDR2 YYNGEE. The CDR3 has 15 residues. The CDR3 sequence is CASSVVSGRVGEQFF. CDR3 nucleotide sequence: TGTGCCAGCAGCGTAGTTAGCGGGCGGGTTGGTGAGCAGTTCTTC.

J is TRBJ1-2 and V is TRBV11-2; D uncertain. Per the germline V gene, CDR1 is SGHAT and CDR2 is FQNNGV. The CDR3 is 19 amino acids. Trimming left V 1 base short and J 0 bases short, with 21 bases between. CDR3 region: CASSLGHTATITPNYGYTF. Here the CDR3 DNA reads TGTGCCAGCAGCTTAGGTCATACAGCAACAATTACCCCTAACTATGGCTACACCTTC.

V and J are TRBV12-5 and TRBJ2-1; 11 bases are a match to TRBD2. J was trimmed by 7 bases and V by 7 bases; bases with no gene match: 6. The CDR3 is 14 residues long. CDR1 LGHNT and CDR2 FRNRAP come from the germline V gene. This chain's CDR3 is CASALAGGPNEQFF. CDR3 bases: TGTGCTAGTGCTTTAGCGGGAGGGCCGAATGAGCAGTTCTTC.

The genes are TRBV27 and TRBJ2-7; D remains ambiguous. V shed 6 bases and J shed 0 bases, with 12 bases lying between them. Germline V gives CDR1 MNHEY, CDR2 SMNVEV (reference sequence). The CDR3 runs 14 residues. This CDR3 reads CASRRTVLSYEQYF. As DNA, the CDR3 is TGTGCCAGCAGACGTACAGTCCTCTCCTACGAGCAGTACTTC.

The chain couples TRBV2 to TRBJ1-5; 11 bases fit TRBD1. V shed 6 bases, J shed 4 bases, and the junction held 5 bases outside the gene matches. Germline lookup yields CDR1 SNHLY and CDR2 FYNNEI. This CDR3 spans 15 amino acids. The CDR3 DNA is TGTGCCAGCAGAGGCGGGACAGGGGGGAATCAGCCCCAGCATTTT. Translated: CASRGGTGGNQPQHF.

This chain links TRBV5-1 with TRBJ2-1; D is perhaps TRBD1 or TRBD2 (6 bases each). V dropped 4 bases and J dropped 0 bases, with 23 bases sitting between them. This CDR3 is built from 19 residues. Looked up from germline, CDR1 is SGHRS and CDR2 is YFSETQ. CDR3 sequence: CASSLGGQLFHYSYNEQFF. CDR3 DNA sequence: TGCGCCAGCAGCCTGGGAGGACAGTTATTCCATTACTCCTACAATGAGCAGTTCTTC. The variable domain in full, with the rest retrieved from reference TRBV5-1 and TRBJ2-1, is KAGVTQTPRYLIKTRGQQVTLSCSPISGHRSVSWYQQTPGQGLQFLFEYFSETQRNKGNFPGRFSGRQFSNSRSEMNVSTLELGDSALYLCASSLGGQLFHYSYNEQFFGPGTRLTVL.

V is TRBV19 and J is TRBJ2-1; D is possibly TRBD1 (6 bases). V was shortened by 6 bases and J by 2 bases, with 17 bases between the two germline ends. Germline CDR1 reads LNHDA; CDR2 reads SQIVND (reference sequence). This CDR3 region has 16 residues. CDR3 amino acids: CASRPPGHRTYNEQFF. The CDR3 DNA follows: TGTGCCAGTAGACCCCCGGGACATCGAACCTACAATGAGCAGTTCTTC.

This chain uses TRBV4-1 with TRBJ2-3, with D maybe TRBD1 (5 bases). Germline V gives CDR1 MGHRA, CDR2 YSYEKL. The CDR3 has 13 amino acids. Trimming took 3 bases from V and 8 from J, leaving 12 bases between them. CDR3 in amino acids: CASSQPGPGTQYF. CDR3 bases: TGCGCCAGCAGCCAGCCAGGGCCCGGTACGCAGTATTTT.

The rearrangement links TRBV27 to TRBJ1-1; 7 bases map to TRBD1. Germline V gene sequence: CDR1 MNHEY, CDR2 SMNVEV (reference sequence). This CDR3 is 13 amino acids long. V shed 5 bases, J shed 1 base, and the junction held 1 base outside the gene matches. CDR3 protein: CASSGQANTEAFF. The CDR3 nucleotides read TGTGCCAGCAGTGGACAGGCGAACACTGAAGCTTTCTTT.

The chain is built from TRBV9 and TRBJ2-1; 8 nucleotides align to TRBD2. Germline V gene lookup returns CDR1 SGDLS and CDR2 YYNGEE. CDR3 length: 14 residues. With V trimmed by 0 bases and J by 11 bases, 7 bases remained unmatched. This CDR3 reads CASSVGVAGQQQFF. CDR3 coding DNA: TGTGCCAGCAGCGTAGGGGTAGCGGGGCAGCAGCAGTTCTTC.

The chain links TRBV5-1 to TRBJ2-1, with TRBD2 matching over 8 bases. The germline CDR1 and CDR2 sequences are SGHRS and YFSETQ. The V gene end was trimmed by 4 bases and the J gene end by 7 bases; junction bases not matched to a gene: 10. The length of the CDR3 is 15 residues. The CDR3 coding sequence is TGCGCCAGCAGCCAGATAGCGGGAAAGAGAAATGAGCAGTTCTTC. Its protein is CASSQIAGKRNEQFF.

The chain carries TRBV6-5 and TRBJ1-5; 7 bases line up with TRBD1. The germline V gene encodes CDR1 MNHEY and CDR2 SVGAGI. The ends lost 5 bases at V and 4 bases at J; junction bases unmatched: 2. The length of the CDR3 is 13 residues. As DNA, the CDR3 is TGTGCCAGCAGTAGGGACAGTAATCAGCCCCAGCATTTT. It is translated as CASSRDSNQPQHF.

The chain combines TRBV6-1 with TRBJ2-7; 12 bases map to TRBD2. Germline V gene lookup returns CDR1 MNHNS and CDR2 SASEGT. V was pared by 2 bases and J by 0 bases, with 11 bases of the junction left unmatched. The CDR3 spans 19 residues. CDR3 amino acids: CASSEYPRLAGELSYEQYF. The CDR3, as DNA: TGTGCCAGCAGTGAATATCCGAGACTAGCGGGAGAACTCTCCTACGAGCAGTACTTC.

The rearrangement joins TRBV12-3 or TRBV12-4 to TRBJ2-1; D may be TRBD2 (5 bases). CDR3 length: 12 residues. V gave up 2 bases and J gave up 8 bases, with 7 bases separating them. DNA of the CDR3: TGTGCCAGCAGTTTAAACGGGGATGAGCAGTTCTTC. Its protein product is CASSLNGDEQFF.

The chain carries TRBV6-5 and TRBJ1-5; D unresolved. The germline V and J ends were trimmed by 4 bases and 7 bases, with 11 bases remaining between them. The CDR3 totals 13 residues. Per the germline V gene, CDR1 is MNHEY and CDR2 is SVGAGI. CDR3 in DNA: TGTGCCAGCAGTTCCCGGAGCCTCCAGCCCCAGCATTTT. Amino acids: CASSSRSLQPQHF.

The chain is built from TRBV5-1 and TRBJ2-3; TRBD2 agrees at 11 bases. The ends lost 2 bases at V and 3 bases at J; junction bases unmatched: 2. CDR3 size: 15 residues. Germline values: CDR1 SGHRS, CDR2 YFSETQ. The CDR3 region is CASSFPSGRTDTQYF. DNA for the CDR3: TGCGCCAGCAGCTTCCCTAGCGGGAGGACAGATACGCAGTATTTT.